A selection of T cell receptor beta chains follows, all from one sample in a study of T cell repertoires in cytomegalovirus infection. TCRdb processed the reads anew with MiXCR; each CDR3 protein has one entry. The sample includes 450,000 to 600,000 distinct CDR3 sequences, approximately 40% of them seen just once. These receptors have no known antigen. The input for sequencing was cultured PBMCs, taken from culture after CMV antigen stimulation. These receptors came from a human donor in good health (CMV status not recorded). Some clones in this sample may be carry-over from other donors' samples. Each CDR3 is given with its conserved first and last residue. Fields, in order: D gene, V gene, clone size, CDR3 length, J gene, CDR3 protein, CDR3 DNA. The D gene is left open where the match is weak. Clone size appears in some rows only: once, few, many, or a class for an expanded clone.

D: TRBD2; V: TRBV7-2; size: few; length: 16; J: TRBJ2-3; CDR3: CASSPFAGVSAYTQYF; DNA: TGTGCCAGCAGCCCGTTTGCGGGAGTCAGTGCATATACGCAGTATTTT
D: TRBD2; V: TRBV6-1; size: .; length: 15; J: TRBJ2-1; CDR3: CASHTLAGGPNEQFF; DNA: TGTGCCAGCCACACACTAGCGGGAGGGCCCAATGAGCAGTTCTTC
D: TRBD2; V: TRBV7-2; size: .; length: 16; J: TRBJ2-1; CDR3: CASSRRTSGWRSEQFF; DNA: TGTGCCAGCAGCCGCAGGACTAGCGGATGGAGATCTGAGCAGTTCTTC
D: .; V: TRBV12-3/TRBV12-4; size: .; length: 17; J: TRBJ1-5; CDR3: CASSTRGGSARNQPQHF; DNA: TGTGCCAGCAGCACCCGGGGGGGGTCCGCGCGCAATCAGCCCCAGCATTTT
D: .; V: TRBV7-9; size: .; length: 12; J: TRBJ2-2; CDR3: CASSSALRELFF; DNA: TGTGCCAGCAGCTCGGCCCTCCGGGAGCTGTTTTTT
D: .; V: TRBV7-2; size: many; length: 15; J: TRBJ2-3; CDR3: CASSLLALVADTQYF; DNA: TGTGCCAGCAGCTTATTGGCTCTGGTGGCAGATACGCAGTATTTT
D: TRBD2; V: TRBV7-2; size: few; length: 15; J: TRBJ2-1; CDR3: CASSSTSGMYNEQFF; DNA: TGTGCCAGCAGCTCAACTAGCGGGATGTACAATGAGCAGTTCTTC
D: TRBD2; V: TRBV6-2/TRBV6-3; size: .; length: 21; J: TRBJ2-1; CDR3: CASSYPAGRSTKTSGRNEQFF; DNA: TGTGCCAGCAGTTACCCCGCGGGACGGAGCACCAAGACTAGCGGGAGAAATGAGCAGTTCTTC
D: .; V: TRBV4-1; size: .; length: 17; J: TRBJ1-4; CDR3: CASSQVIVRMGHEKLFF; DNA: TGCGCCAGCAGCCAAGTCATTGTGCGGATGGGACATGAAAAACTGTTTTTT
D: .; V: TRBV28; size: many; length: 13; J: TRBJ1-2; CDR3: CASSFNNNYGYTF; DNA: TGTGCCAGCAGTTTCAACAATAACTATGGCTACACCTTC
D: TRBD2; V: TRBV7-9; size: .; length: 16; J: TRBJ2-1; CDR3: CASSTLAGGTYNEQFF; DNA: TGTGCCAGCAGCACACTAGCGGGAGGGACCTACAATGAGCAGTTCTTC
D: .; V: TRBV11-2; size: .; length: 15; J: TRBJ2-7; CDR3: CASSFGLAKTYEQYF; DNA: TGTGCCAGCAGCTTCGGGCTAGCGAAAACCTACGAGCAGTACTTC
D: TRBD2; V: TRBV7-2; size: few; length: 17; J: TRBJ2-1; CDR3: CASSPQGLALSYNEQFF; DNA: TGTGCCAGCAGCCCACAGGGACTAGCGCTCTCCTACAATGAGCAGTTCTTC
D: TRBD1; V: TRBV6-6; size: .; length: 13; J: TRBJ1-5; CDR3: CASNVQGDQPQHF; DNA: TGTGCCAGCAACGTACAGGGGGATCAGCCCCAGCATTTT
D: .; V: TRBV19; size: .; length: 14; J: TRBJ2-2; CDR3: CASKVTGNTGELFF; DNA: TGTGCCAGTAAAGTGACAGGGAACACCGGGGAGCTGTTTTTT
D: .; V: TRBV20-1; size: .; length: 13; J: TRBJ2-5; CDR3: CSARMLGWETQYF; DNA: TGCAGTGCTAGAATGCTAGGCTGGGAGACCCAGTACTTC
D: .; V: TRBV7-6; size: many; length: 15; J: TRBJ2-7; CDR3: CASSPSRAALNEQYF; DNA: TGTGCCAGCAGCCCCTCCAGGGCGGCACTTAACGAGCAGTACTTC
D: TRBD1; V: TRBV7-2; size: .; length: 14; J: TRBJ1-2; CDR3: CANSFLGTGIGYTF; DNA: TGTGCCAACAGCTTCCTCGGGACAGGGATTGGCTACACCTTC
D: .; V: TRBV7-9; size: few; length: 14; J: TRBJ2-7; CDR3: CASSLRGDEGEQYF; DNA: TGTGCCAGCAGCTTACGAGGTGATGAGGGGGAGCAGTACTTC
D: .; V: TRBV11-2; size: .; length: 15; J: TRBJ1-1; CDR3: CASSRLVMMNTEAFF; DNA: TGTGCCAGCAGCCGCCTTGTGATGATGAACACTGAAGCTTTCTTT
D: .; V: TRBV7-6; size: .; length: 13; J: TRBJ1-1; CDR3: CASSTGPQGEAFF; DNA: TGTGCCAGCAGTACTGGACCGCAGGGTGAAGCTTTCTTT
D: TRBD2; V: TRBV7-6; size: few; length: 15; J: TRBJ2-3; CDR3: CASSSWTRATDTQYF; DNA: TGTGCCAGCAGCTCCTGGACTAGAGCCACAGATACGCAGTATTTT
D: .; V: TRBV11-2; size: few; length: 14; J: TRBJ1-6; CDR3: CASSAETDNSPLHF; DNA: TGTGCCAGCAGCGCCGAGACAGATAATTCACCCCTCCACTTT
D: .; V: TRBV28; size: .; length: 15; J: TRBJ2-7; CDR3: CASSSMGAGADEQYF; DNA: TGTGCCAGCAGTTCTATGGGGGCAGGGGCAGACGAGCAGTACTTC
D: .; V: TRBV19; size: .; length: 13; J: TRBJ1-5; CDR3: CASSIDRRQPQHF; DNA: TGTGCCAGTAGTATAGATCGTCGTCAGCCCCAGCATTTT
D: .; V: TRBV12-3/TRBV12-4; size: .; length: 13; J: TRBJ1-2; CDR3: CASSHQGLEGYTF; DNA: TGTGCCAGCAGTCACCAGGGGCTGGAGGGCTACACCTTC
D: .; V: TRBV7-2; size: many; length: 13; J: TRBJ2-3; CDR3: CASSLLSADTQYF; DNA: TGTGCCAGCAGCTTATTATCGGCAGATACGCAGTATTTT
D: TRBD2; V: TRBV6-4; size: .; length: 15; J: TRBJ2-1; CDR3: CASSVGAGGYNEQFF; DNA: TGTGCCAGCAGTGTTGGAGCGGGAGGGTACAATGAGCAGTTCTTC
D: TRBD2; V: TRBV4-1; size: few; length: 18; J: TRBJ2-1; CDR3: CASSQEDGTSGVRNEQFF; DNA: TGCGCCAGCAGCCAAGAAGATGGGACTAGCGGGGTTAGGAATGAGCAGTTCTTC
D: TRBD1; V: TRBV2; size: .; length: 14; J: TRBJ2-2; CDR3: CASRGQVNTGELFF; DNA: TGTGCCAGCAGGGGACAGGTGAATACCGGGGAGCTGTTTTTT
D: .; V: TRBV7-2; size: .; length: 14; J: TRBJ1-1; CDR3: CASSVRKRGTEAFF; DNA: TGTGCCAGCAGCGTCCGAAAACGGGGAACTGAAGCTTTCTTT
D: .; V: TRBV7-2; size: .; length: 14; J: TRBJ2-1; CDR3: CASSLRGSIHEQFF; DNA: TGTGCCAGCAGCTTACGGGGTAGCATCCATGAGCAGTTCTTC
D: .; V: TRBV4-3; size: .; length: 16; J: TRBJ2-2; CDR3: CASSQDYGSGTGELFF; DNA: TGCGCCAGCAGCCAAGATTATGGGAGTGGGACCGGGGAGCTGTTTTTT
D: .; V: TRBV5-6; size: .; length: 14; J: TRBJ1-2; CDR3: CASNPRGTRYGYTF; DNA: TGTGCCAGCAATCCCCGGGGGACGCGCTATGGCTACACCTTC
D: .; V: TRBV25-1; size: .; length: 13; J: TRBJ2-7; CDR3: CASSGVTSYEQYF; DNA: TGTGCCAGCAGCGGGGTAACATCCTACGAGCAGTACTTC
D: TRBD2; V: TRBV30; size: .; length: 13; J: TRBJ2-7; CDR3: CAWSGGLSYEQYF; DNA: TGTGCCTGGAGCGGGGGACTAAGCTACGAGCAGTACTTC
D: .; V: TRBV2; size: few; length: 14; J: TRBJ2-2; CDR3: CASSERMFTGELFF; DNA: TGTGCCAGCAGTGAAAGAATGTTCACCGGGGAGCTGTTTTTT
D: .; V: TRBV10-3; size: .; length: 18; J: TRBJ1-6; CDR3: CAISVARKGGIENSPLHF; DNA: TGTGCCATCAGTGTGGCGCGGAAAGGGGGGATTGAAAATTCACCCCTCCACTTT
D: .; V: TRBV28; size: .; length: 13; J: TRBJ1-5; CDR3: CATRRYSNQPQHF; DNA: TGTGCCACCCGCCGTTATAGCAATCAGCCCCAGCATTTT
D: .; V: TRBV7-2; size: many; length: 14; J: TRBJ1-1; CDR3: CASREGIGDTEAFF; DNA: TGTGCCAGCAGGGAAGGCATAGGGGACACTGAAGCTTTCTTT
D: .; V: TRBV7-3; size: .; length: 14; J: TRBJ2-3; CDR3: CASSLVGGSDTQYF; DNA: TGTGCCAGCAGCTTAGTCGGGGGTTCAGATACGCAGTATTTT
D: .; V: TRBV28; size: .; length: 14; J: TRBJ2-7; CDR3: CASSPPPGQNEQYF; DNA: TGTGCCAGCAGTCCCCCGCCAGGACAAAACGAGCAGTACTTC
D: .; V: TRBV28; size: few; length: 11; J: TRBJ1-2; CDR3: CASSSLYGYTF; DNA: TGTGCCAGCAGTTCCCTTTATGGCTACACCTTC
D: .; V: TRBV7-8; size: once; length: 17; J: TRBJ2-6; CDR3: CASSLGFGGVGSNVLTF; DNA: TGTGCCAGCAGCTTAGGATTTGGAGGGGTCGGCTCCAACGTCCTGACTTTC
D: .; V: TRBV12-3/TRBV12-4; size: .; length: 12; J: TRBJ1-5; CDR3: CASSNGDQPQHF; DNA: TGTGCCAGCAGTAATGGAGATCAGCCCCAGCATTTT
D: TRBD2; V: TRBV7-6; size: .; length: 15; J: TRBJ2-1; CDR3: CASSLVSSGHNEQFF; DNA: TGTGCCAGCAGCTTAGTGTCTAGCGGACACAATGAGCAGTTCTTC
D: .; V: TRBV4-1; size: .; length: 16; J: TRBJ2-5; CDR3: CASRSVGGPYQETQYF; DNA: TGCGCCAGCAGGTCGGTGGGGGGACCGTACCAAGAGACCCAGTACTTC
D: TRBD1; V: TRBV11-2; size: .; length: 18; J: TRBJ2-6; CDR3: CASSFGTGEMRGANVLTF; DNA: TGTGCCAGCAGCTTTGGTACAGGGGAAATGAGGGGGGCCAACGTCCTGACTTTC
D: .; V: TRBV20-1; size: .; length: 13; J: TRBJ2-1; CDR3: CSAWLASYNEQFF; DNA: TGCAGTGCTTGGCTAGCGAGCTACAATGAGCAGTTCTTC
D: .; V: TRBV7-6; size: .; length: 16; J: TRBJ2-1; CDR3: CASSFIGTSSYNEQFF; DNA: TGTGCCAGCAGCTTCATCGGGACGAGCTCCTACAATGAGCAGTTCTTC
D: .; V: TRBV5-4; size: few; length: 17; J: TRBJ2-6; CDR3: CASSWGALGSGANVLTF; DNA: TGTGCCAGCAGCTGGGGGGCCCTGGGTTCTGGGGCCAACGTCCTGACTTTC
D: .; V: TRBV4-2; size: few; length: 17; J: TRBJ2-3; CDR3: CASSQRDAGQHTDTQYF; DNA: TGTGCCAGCAGCCAAAGGGATGCTGGACAACACACAGATACGCAGTATTTT
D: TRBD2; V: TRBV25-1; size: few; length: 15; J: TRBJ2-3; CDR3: CASSERLAGPNTQYF; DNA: TGTGCCAGCAGTGAAAGACTAGCGGGGCCCAATACGCAGTATTTT
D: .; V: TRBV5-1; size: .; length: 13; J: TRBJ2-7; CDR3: CASSLVVQREQYF; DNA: TGCGCCAGCAGCTTGGTGGTCCAGCGCGAGCAGTACTTC
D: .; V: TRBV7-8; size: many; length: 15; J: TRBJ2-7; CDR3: CASSFGREIYYEQYF; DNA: TGTGCCAGCAGCTTTGGGCGGGAAATATACTACGAGCAGTACTTC